This T cell receptor (beta chain) is drawn from a study of early T cells in non-severe SARS-CoV-2 infection. At the level of the study: Chains were not paired, and sequencing was done on bulk RNA from unsorted whole blood. General observations from the study: Clonotype matching in VDJdb favored anti-spike CD8 responses and did not capture private and CD4 specificities.

The protocol attached unique molecular identifiers to individual cDNA molecules. TCRdb redid the calling of the 5' RACE reads with MiXCR, one entry per CDR3 protein. The sample has some 70,000 distinct CDR3 sequences; around 4.9% are singletons. This clonotype was counted many times. Antigen unknown. The receptor comes from an adult who was a healthcare worker with PCR-confirmed SARS-CoV-2 infection or an uninfected control (not recorded which). Sequenced: whole blood.

The CDR3 coding sequence is TGTGCCAGCACTCCAGAGGGGGGACAGAACACCGGGGAGCTGTTTTTT. Translated, it gives CASTPEGGQNTGELFF. This chain connects TRBV6-1 to TRBJ2-2; D may be TRBD1 or TRBD2 (6 bases each). The CDR3 covers 16 residues. The V and J ends lost 7 bases and 1 base respectively, with 16 bases between them. CDR1 is MNHNS, CDR2 SASEGT, per germline.